This T cell receptor (beta chain) is from a study of control samples from healthy donors and cancer patients. The method was immunoSEQ multiplex PCR; TCRdb's version includes in-frame clones alone and lacks a portion of them. The table includes roughly 100,000 clones, 80% to 95% detected once. Per the germline V gene, CDR1 is SNHLY and CDR2 is FYNNEI. The CDR3 extends over 14 amino acids. With 2 bases removed from V and 5 bases from J, the gap between germline ends came to 12 bases. V usage is TRBV2 and J usage is TRBJ1-2; D is undetermined. The receptor was isolated from a woman younger than 45 in good health. Sequencing input: blood. The CDR3 here is CASSEFLTDYGYTF. The DNA for the CDR3 is TGTGCCAGCAGTGAATTCTTGACCGATTATGGCTACACCTTC. The variable domain in full, with the rest retrieved from reference TRBV2 and TRBJ1-2, is EPEVTQTPSHQVTQMGQEVILRCVPISNHLYFYWYRQILGQKVEFLVSFYNNEISEKSEIFDDQFSVERPDGSNFTLKIRSTKLEDSAMYFCASSEFLTDYGYTFGSGTRLTVV.